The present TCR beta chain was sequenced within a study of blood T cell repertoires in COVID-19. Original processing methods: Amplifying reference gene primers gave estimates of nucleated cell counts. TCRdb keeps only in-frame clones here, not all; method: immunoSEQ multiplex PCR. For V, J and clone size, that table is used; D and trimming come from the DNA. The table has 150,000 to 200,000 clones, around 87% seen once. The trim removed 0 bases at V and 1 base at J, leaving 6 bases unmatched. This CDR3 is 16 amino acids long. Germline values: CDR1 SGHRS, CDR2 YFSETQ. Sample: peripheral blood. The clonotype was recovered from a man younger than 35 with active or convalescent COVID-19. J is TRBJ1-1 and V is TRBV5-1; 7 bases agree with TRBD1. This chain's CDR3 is CASSLVYRGGNTEAFF. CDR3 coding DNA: TGCGCCAGCAGCTTGGTCTACAGGGGTGGGAACACTGAAGCTTTCTTT. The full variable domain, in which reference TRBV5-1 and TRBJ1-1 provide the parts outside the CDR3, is KAGVTQTPRYLIKTRGQQVTLSCSPISGHRSVSWYQQTPGQGLQFLFEYFSETQRNKGNFPGRFSGRQFSNSRSEMNVSTLELGDSALYLCASSLVYRGGNTEAFFGQGTRLTVV.